The 23 T cell receptor beta chains in this list originate from one sample, sequenced in a study of identical twins. TCRdb re-called the 5' RACE reads with MiXCR, one entry per CDR3 protein. The sample has 520,000 or so distinct CDR3 sequences, around 20% seen once. This sample was shared with a second study, whose subject was T cells expressing NK-cell markers.

Sequences were obtained from CD4+ T cells sorted from blood. The receptors here all came from a young woman in good health.

The J gene is TRBJ2-1, the V gene TRBV21-1. TRBV21-1 is described as a pseudogene. This CDR3 has 12 amino acids. DNA for the CDR3: TGTGCCAGCACCCACATCAACAATGAGCAGTTCTTC. Protein product: CASTHINNEQFF.

The gene calls are TRBV27 and TRBJ1-4, with D unclear. The CDR3 has 13 amino acids. Germline lookup yields CDR1 MNHEY and CDR2 SMNVEV (reference sequence). V dropped 3 bases and J dropped 7 bases, with 9 bases sitting between them. DNA for the CDR3: TGTGCCAGCAGTTTGAGTTACGTTGAAAAACTGTTTTTT. It specifies CASSLSYVEKLFF.

Only a few counts were recorded for this clonotype. The rearrangement uses TRBV7-9 and TRBJ2-5, with TRBD2 as a possible D gene (6 bases). Trimming took 5 bases from V and 7 from J, leaving 20 bases between them. This CDR3 is 15 amino acids long. Germline-derived CDR1 and CDR2 are SEHNR and FQNEAQ (reference sequence). The CDR3 DNA reads TGTGCCAGCAGCGTAGAGGACGGGAGAGGAGGGACCCAGTACTTC. Amino acid sequence: CASSVEDGRGGTQYF.

This clonotype has more than one count but fewer than ten. The gene calls are TRBV4-2 and TRBJ2-1; 9 nucleotides line up with TRBD2. From germline, CDR1 is LGHNA and CDR2 YNFKEQ. This CDR3 region has 15 residues. V gave up 0 bases and J gave up 7 bases; unmatched junction bases: 4. In DNA form, the CDR3 reads TGTGCCAGCAGCCAAGATCTCAGCGGGGGGAATGAGCAGTTCTTC. Translation: CASSQDLSGGNEQFF.

This clonotype appeared a few times. The chain recombines TRBV6-1 with TRBJ2-3; 13 nucleotides agree with TRBD2. J was trimmed by 6 bases and V by 6 bases; bases with no gene match: 12. CDR3 length: 17 residues. In germline, CDR1 is MNHNS, CDR2 SASEGT. For the CDR3, the DNA is TGTGCCAGCAGCCGAACCGGGACTAGCGGGATCTCCGATACGCAGTATTTT. Translation gives CASSRTGTSGISDTQYF.

This clonotype has just one count. V and J are TRBV20-1 and TRBJ2-1, with 8 bases that match TRBD1. The length of the CDR3 is 14 residues. Looked up from germline, CDR1 is DFQATT and CDR2 is SNEGSKA (reference sequence). V shed 2 bases, J shed 7 bases, and the junction held 7 bases outside the gene matches. CDR3 amino acids: CSARQGAQGNEQFF. The CDR3 DNA reads as TGCAGTGCTAGACAGGGGGCGCAGGGGAATGAGCAGTTCTTC.

This chain joins TRBV7-3 and TRBJ2-1, with D maybe TRBD2 (6 bases). V was cut by 6 bases and J by 6 bases, with 15 bases left in between. Germline lookup yields CDR1 SGHTA and CDR2 FQGTGA. This CDR3 is built from 14 residues. The CDR3 DNA follows: TGTGCCAGCAGACAAACCCGGGACTCCAATGAGCAGTTCTTC. This encodes CASRQTRDSNEQFF. The whole variable domain, filled in from reference TRBV7-3 and TRBJ2-1, reads GAGVSQTPSNKVTEKGKYVELRCDPISGHTALYWYRQSLGQGPEFLIYFQGTGAADDSGLPNDRFFAVRPEGSVSTLKIQRTERGDSAVYLCASRQTRDSNEQFFGPGTRLTVL.

V and J are TRBV9 and TRBJ2-5; D unclear. This CDR3 has 14 residues. The germline V and J ends were trimmed by 4 bases and 1 base, with 11 bases remaining between them. In germline, CDR1 is SGDLS, CDR2 YYNGEE. This CDR3 is CASSPPGSQETQYF. CDR3 coding DNA: TGTGCCAGCAGCCCTCCGGGCAGCCAAGAGACCCAGTACTTC.

This clonotype was seen at least ten times. The chain employs TRBV20-1 and TRBJ2-5; TRBD1 is a possible D gene (5 bases). V shed 4 bases and J shed 2 bases, with 11 bases lying between them. Germline V gene sequence: CDR1 DFQATT, CDR2 SNEGSKA (reference sequence). CDR3 length: 13 residues. Here the CDR3 reads CSAKQAIQETQYF. As DNA, the CDR3 is TGCAGTGCTAAACAGGCGATACAAGAGACCCAGTACTTC.

This chain uses TRBV7-2 with TRBJ2-2, with a tentative D call TRBD1 (5 bases). This CDR3 is 16 amino acids long. Per the germline V gene, CDR1 is SGHTA and CDR2 is FQGNSA. Trimming took 5 bases from V and 1 from J, leaving 14 bases between them. The CDR3 is CASSGSPGMNTGELFF. CDR3 coding DNA: TGTGCCAGCAGCGGAAGCCCAGGGATGAACACCGGGGAGCTGTTTTTT.

The rearrangement uses TRBV18 and TRBJ1-1; D possibly corresponds to TRBD1 (5 bases). V lost 0 bases, J lost 1 base, and 9 bases lay in between. Germline V gene sequence: CDR1 KGHSH, CDR2 LQKENI. This CDR3 contains 15 residues. CDR3 in amino acids: CASSPPGVWNTEAFF. DNA of the CDR3: TGTGCCAGCTCACCACCGGGGGTGTGGAACACTGAAGCTTTCTTT. The full variable domain, its missing parts supplied by reference TRBV18 and TRBJ1-1, is NAGVMQNPRHLVRRRGQEARLRCSPMKGHSHVYWYRQLPEEGLKFMVYLQKENIIDESGMPKERFSAEFPKEGPSILRIQQVVRGDSAAYFCASSPPGVWNTEAFFGQGTRLTVV.

This clonotype was seen more than once but under ten times. The chain is built from TRBV5-6 and TRBJ2-5; weak D call: TRBD2 (6 bases). The CDR3 is made up of 14 amino acids. The germline gives CDR1 SGHDT, CDR2 YYEEEE. The V end was cut by 2 bases, the J end by 7 bases, with 15 bases between. The CDR3 is CASSLAGPMWTQYF. DNA for the CDR3: TGTGCCAGCAGCTTAGCGGGCCCGATGTGGACCCAGTACTTC.

The chain combines TRBV20-1 with TRBJ2-7; 8 nucleotides align to TRBD1. Germline CDR1 is DFQATT and CDR2 is SNEGSKA (reference sequence). CDR3 length: 14 residues. V trimming: 6 bases; J trimming: 3 bases; junction bases outside the gene matches: 10. The CDR3, as DNA: TGCAGTGCGCAGAGCAGGGGGCGAGGCTACGAGCAGTACTTC. Its translation: CSAQSRGRGYEQYF.

This clonotype was seen only a few times. The rearrangement joins TRBV19 to TRBJ2-7, with 8 positions matching TRBD1. The V and J ends lost 4 bases and 3 bases, in that order; junction bases with no gene match: 5. There are 14 residues in the CDR3. Germline CDR1 LNHDA, CDR2 SQIVND (reference sequence). In nucleotides, the CDR3 is TGTGCCAGTAGTAGGGGGACAGGACTCTACGAGCAGTACTTC. This sequence encodes CASSRGTGLYEQYF.

The CDR3 reads CASSSIASSSYNEQFF. The DNA of the CDR3 is TGCGCCAGCAGCTCAATAGCCTCGAGCTCCTACAATGAGCAGTTCTTC. J is TRBJ2-1 and V is TRBV5-1, with D unresolved. The CDR3 loop spans 16 amino acids. Per the germline V gene, CDR1 is SGHRS and CDR2 is YFSETQ. V was pared by 3 bases and J by 0 bases, with 13 bases between.

This sequence joins TRBV6-2 or TRBV6-3 and TRBJ2-2; D unclear. V was pared by 2 bases and J by 7 bases, with 11 bases between. The CDR3 spans 14 residues. Germline CDR1 reads MNHEY; CDR2 reads SVGEGT. CDR3 sequence: CASSYRLSYGELFF. DNA for the CDR3: TGTGCCAGCAGTTACCGGCTTTCCTACGGGGAGCTGTTTTTT.

The chain is built from TRBV29-1 and TRBJ2-7, with D possibly TRBD1 on 5 matching bases. This CDR3 comprises 12 residues. Germline V gives CDR1 SQVTM, CDR2 ANQGSEA. Trimming removed 3 bases from V and 4 bases from J, with 10 bases in between. This chain's CDR3 is CSVEETEYEQYF. For the CDR3, the DNA is TGCAGCGTTGAGGAGACAGAATACGAGCAGTACTTC.

This clonotype has only a few counts. V usage is TRBV4-3 and J usage is TRBJ2-7, with D possibly TRBD2 on 6 matching bases. Germline lookup yields CDR1 LGHNA and CDR2 YSLEER. The V end lost 4 bases, the J end lost 3 bases, and 16 bases lay between the germline ends. The CDR3 extends over 15 amino acids. The CDR3: CASSPLPGDNYEQYF. CDR3 nucleotide sequence: TGCGCCAGCAGCCCGCTGCCGGGAGACAACTACGAGCAGTACTTC.

This clonotype was recorded many times. The rearrangement links TRBV6-2 or TRBV6-3 to TRBJ2-3; D remains ambiguous. V was clipped by 2 bases and J by 6 bases, with 6 bases between them. Looked up from germline, CDR1 is MNHEY and CDR2 is SVGEGT. The CDR3 covers 12 residues. The CDR3 sequence: CASSYGLDTQYF. In DNA, the CDR3 is TGTGCCAGCAGTTACGGTTTGGATACGCAGTATTTT.

The V gene is TRBV3-1, the J gene TRBJ1-2, with D maybe TRBD1 (5 bases). CDR3 size: 14 residues. Germline V lookup: CDR1 LGHDT, CDR2 YNNKEL (reference sequence). V lost 3 bases and J lost 5, with 13 bases in between. The CDR3 region is CASSQGRYEYGYTF. The DNA for the CDR3 is TGTGCCAGCAGCCAGGGGCGTTACGAATATGGCTACACCTTC.

This clonotype was seen a few times. CDR3: CASSLTLGQNIQYF. In DNA, the CDR3 is TGTGCCAGCAGCTTAACCCTGGGACAGAACATTCAGTACTTC. The rearrangement links TRBV7-2 to TRBJ2-4, with TRBD1 identical over 7 bases. This CDR3 has 14 residues. The germline CDR1 and CDR2 sequences are SGHTA and FQGNSA. V shed 2 bases, J shed 7 bases, and the junction held 5 bases outside the gene matches. Based on the CDR3 plus reference TRBV7-2 and TRBJ2-4, the full variable domain is GAGVSQSPSNKVTEKGKDVELRCDPISGHTALYWYRQSLGQGLEFLIYFQGNSAPDKSGLPSDRFSAERTGGSVSTLTIQRTQQEDSAVYLCASSLTLGQNIQYFGAGTRLSVL.

V usage is TRBV5-1 and J usage is TRBJ2-7; D possibly matches TRBD1 or TRBD2 (5 bases each). The V end was cut by 4 bases, the J end by 0 bases, with 8 bases between. The germline CDR1 and CDR2 sequences are SGHRS and YFSETQ. CDR3 length: 13 amino acids. As DNA, the CDR3 is TGCGCCAGCAGCATTGGGGGCTCCTACGAGCAGTACTTC. Residues: CASSIGGSYEQYF.

Many counts were recorded for this clonotype. This sequence joins TRBV7-9 and TRBJ2-3; D may be TRBD1 (5 bases). The CDR3 consists of 17 residues. CDR1 is SEHNR, CDR2 FQNEAQ, per germline (reference sequence). V lost 4 bases, J lost 5 bases, and 22 bases lay in between. The CDR3 region has the DNA TGTGCCAGCAGCTCAGCGCTAGGCAGGGCGGTAGAAGATACGCAGTATTTT. The encoded protein is CASSSALGRAVEDTQYF.